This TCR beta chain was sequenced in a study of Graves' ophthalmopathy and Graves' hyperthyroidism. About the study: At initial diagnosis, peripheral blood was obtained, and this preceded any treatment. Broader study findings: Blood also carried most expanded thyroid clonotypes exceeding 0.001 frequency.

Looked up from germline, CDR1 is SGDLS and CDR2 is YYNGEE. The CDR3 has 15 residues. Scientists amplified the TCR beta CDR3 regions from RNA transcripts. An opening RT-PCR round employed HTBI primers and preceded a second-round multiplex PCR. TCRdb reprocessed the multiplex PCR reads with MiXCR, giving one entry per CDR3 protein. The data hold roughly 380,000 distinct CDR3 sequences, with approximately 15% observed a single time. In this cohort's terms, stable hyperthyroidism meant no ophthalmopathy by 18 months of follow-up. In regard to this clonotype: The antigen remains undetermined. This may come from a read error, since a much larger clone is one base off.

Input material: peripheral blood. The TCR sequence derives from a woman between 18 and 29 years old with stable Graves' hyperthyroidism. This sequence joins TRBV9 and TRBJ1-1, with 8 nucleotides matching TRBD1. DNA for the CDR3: TGTGCCAGCAGCGCTCGGACAGGGCCTATTACTGGAGCTTTCTTT. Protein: CASSARTGPITGAFF.